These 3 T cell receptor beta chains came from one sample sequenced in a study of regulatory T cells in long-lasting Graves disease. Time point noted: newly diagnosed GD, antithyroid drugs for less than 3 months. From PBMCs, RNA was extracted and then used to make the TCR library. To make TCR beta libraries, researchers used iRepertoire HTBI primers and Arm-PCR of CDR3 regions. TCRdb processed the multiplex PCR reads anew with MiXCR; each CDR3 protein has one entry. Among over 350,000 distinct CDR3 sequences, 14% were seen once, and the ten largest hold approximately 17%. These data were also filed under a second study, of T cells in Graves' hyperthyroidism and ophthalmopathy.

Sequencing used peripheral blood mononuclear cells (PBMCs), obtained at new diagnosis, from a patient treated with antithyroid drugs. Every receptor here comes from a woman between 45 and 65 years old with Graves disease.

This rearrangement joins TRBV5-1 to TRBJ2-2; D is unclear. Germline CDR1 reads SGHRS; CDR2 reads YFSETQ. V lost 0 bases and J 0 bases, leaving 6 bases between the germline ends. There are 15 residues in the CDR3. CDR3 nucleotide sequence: TGCGCCAGCAGCTTGGACGATTCGAACACCGGGGAGCTGTTTTTT. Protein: CASSLDDSNTGELFF.

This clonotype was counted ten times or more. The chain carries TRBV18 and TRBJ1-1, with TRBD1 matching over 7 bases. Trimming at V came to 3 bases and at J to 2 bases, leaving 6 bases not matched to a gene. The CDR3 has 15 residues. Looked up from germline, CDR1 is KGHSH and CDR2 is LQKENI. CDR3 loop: CASSPRDRINTEAFF. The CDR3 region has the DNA TGTGCCAGCTCACCCCGGGACAGAATAAACACTGAAGCTTTCTTT.

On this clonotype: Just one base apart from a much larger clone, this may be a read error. The CDR3 is CANSEGQGDYGYTF. The CDR3 nucleotides read TGTGCCAACAGTGAGGGACAGGGAGACTATGGCTACACCTTC. This chain uses TRBV10-3 with TRBJ1-2; 9 nucleotides agree with TRBD1. Per the germline V gene, CDR1 is ENHRY and CDR2 is SYGVKD. The CDR3 runs to 14 residues.